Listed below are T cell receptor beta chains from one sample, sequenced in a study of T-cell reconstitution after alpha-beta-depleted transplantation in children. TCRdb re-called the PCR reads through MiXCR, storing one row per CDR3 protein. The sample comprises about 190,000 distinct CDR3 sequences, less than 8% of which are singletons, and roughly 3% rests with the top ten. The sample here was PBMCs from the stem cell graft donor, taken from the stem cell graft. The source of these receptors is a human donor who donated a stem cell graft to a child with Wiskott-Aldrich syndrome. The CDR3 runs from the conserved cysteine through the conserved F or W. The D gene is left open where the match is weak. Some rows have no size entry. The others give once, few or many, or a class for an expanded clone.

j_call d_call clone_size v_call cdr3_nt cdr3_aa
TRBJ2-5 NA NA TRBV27 TGTGCCAGCAGCTTTACCCTGGACCCCGGGGGCCAAGAGACCCAGTACTTC CASSFTLDPGGQETQYF
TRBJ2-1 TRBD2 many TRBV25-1 TGTGCCAGCAGCAGCGGGAGGGTTAATGAGCAGTTCTTC CASSSGRVNEQFF
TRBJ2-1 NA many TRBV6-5 TGTGCCAGCAGTTACGAGGCCTCAACCTACAATGAGCAGTTCTTC CASSYEASTYNEQFF
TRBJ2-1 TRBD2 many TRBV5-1 TGCGCCAGCAGCCAGCCGGTAGCGGGAGGTCCTGAGCAGTTCTTC CASSQPVAGGPEQFF
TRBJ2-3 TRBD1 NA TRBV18 TGTGCCAGCTCACGTCAGGGGGCGCAGGATACGCAGTATTTT CASSRQGAQDTQYF
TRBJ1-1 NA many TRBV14 TGTGCCAGCAGCCAGTGGAGCCCCACCTCAACAAGGACTGAAGCTTTCTTT CASSQWSPTSTRTEAFF
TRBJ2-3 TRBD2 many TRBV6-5 TGTGCCAGCAGTTACTTCCAGCGGGGGTTCAAGAGCACAGATACGCAGTATTTT CASSYFQRGFKSTDTQYF
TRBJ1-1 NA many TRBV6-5 TGTGCCAGCAGGGGTAGAACAGGATCGAACACTGAAGCTTTCTTT CASRGRTGSNTEAFF
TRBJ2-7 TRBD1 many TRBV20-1 TGCAGTGCTAGAGATCTTCGGGGACAGACAATTTACGAGCAGTACTTC CSARDLRGQTIYEQYF
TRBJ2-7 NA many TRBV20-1 TGCAGTGCTAGATCCTCGTTCGGGGGTATCGACGAGCAGTACTTC CSARSSFGGIDEQYF
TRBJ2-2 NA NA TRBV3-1 TGTGCCAGCAGCTACGACACCTCGTACACCGGGGAGCTGTTTTTT CASSYDTSYTGELFF
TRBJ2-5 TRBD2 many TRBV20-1 TGCAGTGCGGAAGGGACTAGCGAAGGGGGAGAGACCCAGTACTTC CSAEGTSEGGETQYF
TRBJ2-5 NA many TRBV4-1 TGCGCCAGCAGCCAAGAGGATGGGGGAAAGACCCAGTACTTC CASSQEDGGKTQYF
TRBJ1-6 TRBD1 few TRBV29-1 TGCAGCGTAGGACAGGGATATAATTCACCCCTCCACTTT CSVGQGYNSPLHF
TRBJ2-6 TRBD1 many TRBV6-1 TGTGCCAGCAGCCACTTCAGGGGGACAAGTACTGGGGCCAACGTCCTGACTTTC CASSHFRGTSTGANVLTF
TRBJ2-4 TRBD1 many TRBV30 TGTGCCTGGATGAGGGACAGGGACATTCAGTACTTC CAWMRDRDIQYF
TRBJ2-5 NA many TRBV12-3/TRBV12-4 TGTGCCAGCAGTCAAAATGGGGAGACCCAGTACTTC CASSQNGETQYF
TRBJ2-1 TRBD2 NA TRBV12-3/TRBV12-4 TGTGCCAGCACGACTAGCGGGAGAAACGAGCAGTTCTTC CASTTSGRNEQFF
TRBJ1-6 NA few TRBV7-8 TGTGCCAGCAGCCGCGAGGGGCAGGGCCAGTCACCCCTCCACTTT CASSREGQGQSPLHF
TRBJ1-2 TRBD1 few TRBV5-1 TGCGCCAGCAGCTTGGGTTTTGTGGGACAGATTTATGGCTACACCTTC CASSLGFVGQIYGYTF
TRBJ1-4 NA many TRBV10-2 TGCGCCAGCAGTAGGGACGTAACTAATGAAAAACTGTTTTTT CASSRDVTNEKLFF
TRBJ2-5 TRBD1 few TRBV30 TGTGCCTGGAGTGGAGGGCAGGGGGTCGAAGAGACCCAGTACTTC CAWSGGQGVEETQYF
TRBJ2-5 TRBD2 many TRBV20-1 TGCAGTGCTACCCGTTCGATTGGACTAGCGGGGCAAGAGACCCAGTACTTC CSATRSIGLAGQETQYF
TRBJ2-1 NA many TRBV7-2 TGTGCCAGCAGCCTAGGAGGGGGAGCGGTCCCCTACAATGAGCAGTTCTTC CASSLGGGAVPYNEQFF